These 27 T cell receptor beta chains share one sample of origin, sequenced in a study of lymphopenia after photon versus proton radiotherapy. Clones were sequenced by immunoSEQ multiplex PCR, and TCRdb holds only the in-frame ones, with some missing. In the table there are approximately 50,000 clones, around four fifths of which are singletons. Sequenced material: peripheral blood, taken from a patient treated with photon-based radiotherapy. Receptors were obtained from a man in his fifties with gastric cancer.

This CDR3 reads CASSVTRTHRVEAFF. The CDR3 nucleotides read TGTGCCAGCAGCGTAACGCGGACTCACAGGGTCGAAGCTTTCTTT. This chain joins TRBV7-2 and TRBJ1-1, with D maybe TRBD1 (6 bases). The CDR3 totals 15 residues. Germline V gene sequence: CDR1 SGHTA, CDR2 FQGNSA. The germline V and J ends were trimmed by 5 bases and 8 bases, with 21 bases remaining between them.

This clone was counted only a few times. The chain joins TRBV4-2 to TRBJ2-7, with a weak D call TRBD2 (6 bases). V was cut by 0 bases and J by 2 bases, with 11 bases left in between. Per the germline V gene, CDR1 is LGHNA and CDR2 is YNFKEQ. CDR3 length: 15 amino acids. The chain's CDR3 is CASSQEASETYEQYF. The CDR3 DNA follows: TGTGCCAGCAGCCAAGAAGCTAGCGAAACCTACGAGCAGTACTTC.

The chain has TRBV11-1 and TRBJ1-1, with 10 bases matching TRBD1. V lost 5 bases, J lost 5 bases, and 5 bases stayed unmatched. CDR1 and CDR2 (germline): SGHAT, FQDESV (reference sequence). There are 14 residues in the CDR3. The CDR3 DNA sequence: TGTGCCAGCAGCGGGGACAGGGGAGGGACTGAAGCTTTCTTT. Translating gives CASSGDRGGTEAFF.

This sequence joins TRBV29-1 and TRBJ2-3; no clear D. Trimming cost V 2 bases and J 0 bases, with 6 bases left between them. CDR1 and CDR2 from the germline V gene are SQVTM and ANQGSEA. The CDR3 extends over 13 amino acids. The CDR3 DNA is TGCAGCGTTGAACCCCAAAGCACAGATACGCAGTATTTT. This translates into CSVEPQSTDTQYF.

This chain joins TRBV19 and TRBJ2-3; 10 nucleotides line up with TRBD2. This CDR3 comprises 16 residues. Germline lookup yields CDR1 LNHDA and CDR2 SQIVND (reference sequence). Trimming cost V 4 bases and J 5 bases; bases outside gene matches: 9. CDR3 protein: CASSNIASGSRDTQYF. For the CDR3, the DNA is TGTGCCAGTAGTAATATTGCTAGCGGGAGTAGAGATACGCAGTATTTT.

The chain links TRBV15 to TRBJ1-4; D is unclear. With 6 bases removed from V and 0 bases from J, the gap between germline ends came to 5 bases. The V gene's germline CDR1 is LNHNV and CDR2 YYDKDF (reference sequence). The CDR3 totals 13 residues. Here the CDR3 DNA reads TGTGCCACCAGGGAGCCAACTAATGAAAAACTGTTTTTT. This sequence encodes CATREPTNEKLFF.

This clone showed up just once. The V and J genes are TRBV19 and TRBJ2-5, with 9 nucleotides matching TRBD1. The J segment lost 5 bases and the V segment lost 2 bases, leaving 3 bases of the junction unmatched. CDR1 and CDR2 (germline): LNHDA, SQIVND (reference sequence). The CDR3 covers 14 residues. Here the CDR3 reads CASSIRQGGETQYF. The CDR3 DNA follows: TGTGCCAGTAGTATACGACAGGGGGGGGAGACCCAGTACTTC. The complete variable domain, with remaining parts taken from reference TRBV19 and TRBJ2-5, reads DGGITQSPKYLFRKEGQNVTLSCEQNLNHDAMYWYRQDPGQGLRLIYYSQIVNDFQKGDIAEGYSVSREKKESFPLTVTSAQKNPTAFYLCASSIRQGGETQYFGPGTRLLVL.

The V call is TRBV6-5, the J call TRBJ2-7; 11 positions agree with TRBD1. V shed 0 bases, J shed 5 bases, and the junction held 6 bases outside the gene matches. Germline V gene sequence: CDR1 MNHEY, CDR2 SVGAGI. CDR3 length: 16 amino acids. CDR3 DNA sequence: TGTGCCAGCAGTTACTCTGGGACAGGGGGTAGTAACGAGCAGTACTTC. Protein product: CASSYSGTGGSNEQYF.

The chain employs TRBV18 and TRBJ1-4; the match to TRBD1 covers 11 bases. V shed 5 bases and J 3 bases; nucleotides not matched to a gene: 5. CDR3 length equals 16 residues. Germline V gene lookup returns CDR1 KGHSH and CDR2 LQKENI. The CDR3 region is CASSTRTGGSNEKLFF. CDR3 coding DNA: TGTGCCAGCTCAACACGGACAGGGGGCTCTAATGAAAAACTGTTTTTT.

The rearrangement uses TRBV27 and TRBJ2-1; D possibly uses TRBD1 or TRBD2 (6 bases each). This CDR3 contains 13 residues. Germline V gene lookup returns CDR1 MNHEY and CDR2 SMNVEV (reference sequence). V was trimmed by 0 bases and J by 9 bases, leaving 9 bases between them. Written as DNA, the CDR3 is TGTGCCAGCAGTTTATCGACGGGGGCTGAGCAGTTCTTC. This gives the protein CASSLSTGAEQFF.

This chain connects TRBV6-1 to TRBJ1-1; D unresolved. The CDR3 has 13 residues. CDR1 and CDR2 (germline): MNHNS, SASEGT. V was pared by 1 base and J by 12 bases, with 15 bases between. DNA for the CDR3: TGTGCCAGCAGTGAAGTATCCCATGATGGGTCTTTCTTT. Translated: CASSEVSHDGSFF.

The gene calls are TRBV5-1 and TRBJ2-3, with no clear D. CDR3 size: 12 residues. Deletions cut 4 bases from V and 6 bases from J, with 9 bases between. Germline CDR1 SGHRS, CDR2 YFSETQ. In nucleotides, the CDR3 is TGCGCCAGCAGCCTCTCCAGGGATACGCAGTATTTT. It yields the protein CASSLSRDTQYF.

This chain joins TRBV27 and TRBJ2-7; 7 bases are shared with TRBD2. J lost 3 bases, V lost 10 bases, and 9 bases had no gene match. The CDR3 totals 13 residues. Germline CDR1 is MNHEY and CDR2 is SMNVEV (reference sequence). The CDR3 DNA sequence: TGTGCCACCCTGTCACTAGCGAACTACGAGCAGTACTTC. Translation gives CATLSLANYEQYF.

The chain is built from TRBV5-1 and TRBJ1-6; D uncertain. The CDR3 is 16 amino acids. Germline loops: CDR1 SGHRS, CDR2 YFSETQ. V was trimmed by 0 bases and J by 5 bases, leaving 12 bases between them. This CDR3 is CASSLVVGGDNSPLHF. The CDR3 DNA sequence: TGCGCCAGCAGCTTGGTCGTCGGCGGGGATAATTCACCCCTCCACTTT.

The chain carries TRBV30 and TRBJ2-2, with 8 nucleotides matching TRBD1. Germline values: CDR1 GTSNPN, CDR2 SVGIG (reference sequence). The CDR3 extends over 13 amino acids. The junction had 4 bases not matched to a gene; V was cut back by 4 bases and J by 6 bases. For the CDR3, the DNA is TGTGCCTGGAACCAGGGGGCGGCCGGGGAGCTGTTTTTT. This gives the protein CAWNQGAAGELFF. Based on the CDR3 plus reference TRBV30 and TRBJ2-2, the full variable domain is SQTIHQWPATLVQPVGSPLSLECTVEGTSNPNLYWYRQAAGRGLQLLFYSVGIGQISSEVPQNLSASRPQDRQFILSSKKLLLSDSGFYLCAWNQGAAGELFFGEGSRLTVL.

This chain joins TRBV5-1 and TRBJ2-5, with TRBD1 matching 10 bases. The end of the DNA fits TRBJ2-7 better, so the J call may be wrong. Germline lookup yields CDR1 SGHRS and CDR2 YFSETQ. The CDR3 consists of 12 residues. CDR3 DNA: TGCGCCAGCAGCCGGACAGGGGGCGAGCAGTACTTC. Translated, it gives CASSRTGGEQYF.

The chain recombines TRBV6-6 with TRBJ2-2; 7 bases fit TRBD1. With V trimmed by 6 bases and J by 5 bases, 12 bases remained unmatched. The CDR3 covers 16 residues. From germline, CDR1 is MNHNY and CDR2 SVGAGI (reference sequence). Here the CDR3 DNA reads TGTGCCAGCAGCCTAAACCAAGGGGGCGCGACCGGGGAGCTGTTTTTT. It yields the protein CASSLNQGGATGELFF.

The rearrangement uses TRBV27 and TRBJ2-1, with 9 positions matching TRBD2. The CDR3 runs 15 residues. The V gene end was trimmed by 7 bases and the J gene end by 7 bases; junction bases not matched to a gene: 11. CDR1 is MNHEY, CDR2 SMNVEV, per germline (reference sequence). Here the CDR3 reads CASKGREGPRNEQFF. The DNA of the CDR3 is TGTGCCAGCAAGGGGCGGGAGGGCCCTCGAAATGAGCAGTTCTTC.

The V call is TRBV5-1, the J call TRBJ2-3; D gene uncertain. The CDR3 length is 17 residues. The V end lost 0 bases, the J end lost 3 bases, and 17 bases lay between the germline ends. The V gene's germline CDR1 is SGHRS and CDR2 YFSETQ. CDR3 loop: CASSLAVDPGLTDTQYF. CDR3 in DNA: TGCGCCAGCAGCTTGGCCGTAGACCCAGGTCTTACAGATACGCAGTATTTT.

The chain employs TRBV4-1 and TRBJ2-5; D is unclear. The CDR3 has 20 residues. V was pared by 1 base and J by 5 bases, with 29 bases between. Per germline, CDR1 MGHRA and CDR2 YSYEKL. Here the CDR3 reads CASSQAFGLLGSNVRETQYF. The DNA for the CDR3 is TGCGCCAGCAGCCAAGCCTTTGGGTTGTTAGGCTCTAACGTTCGTGAGACCCAGTACTTC.

This clone was counted between two and nine times. V gene TRBV4-1 combines with J gene TRBJ2-3, with 11 bases identical to TRBD2. V lost 3 bases, J lost 1 base, and 9 bases stayed unmatched. This CDR3 contains 18 residues. Germline V lookup: CDR1 MGHRA, CDR2 YSYEKL. The chain's CDR3 is CASSQGSGRVGGTDTQYF. DNA of the CDR3: TGCGCCAGCAGCCAGGGTAGCGGGAGGGTAGGGGGCACAGATACGCAGTATTTT.

Only a few counts were recorded for this clone. The rearrangement uses TRBV30 and TRBJ2-3; D is unresolved. V lost 2 bases, J lost 1 base, and 13 bases lay in between. This CDR3 is built from 15 residues. Germline CDR1 GTSNPN, CDR2 SVGIG (reference sequence). Here the CDR3 DNA reads TGTGCCTGGAGTCTCACCCTAGAAGGCACAGATACGCAGTATTTT. It is translated as CAWSLTLEGTDTQYF.

CDR3 region: CASSYGTNTEAFF. DNA of the CDR3: TGTGCCAGCAGTTACGGGACAAACACTGAAGCTTTCTTT. This chain joins TRBV6-6 and TRBJ1-1; D is possibly TRBD1 (6 bases). Germline CDR1 reads MNHNY; CDR2 reads SVGAGI (reference sequence). Trimming took 2 bases from V and 2 from J, leaving 6 bases between them. This CDR3 has 13 amino acids.

The CDR3 loop reads CASSYDRRWTEAFF. DNA of the CDR3: TGCGCCAGCAGCTACGACAGGAGGTGGACTGAAGCTTTCTTT. The chain joins TRBV4-1 to TRBJ1-1, with D perhaps TRBD1 (6 bases). The V gene lost 5 bases and the J gene lost 5 bases, with 15 bases spanning the gap. From germline, CDR1 is MGHRA and CDR2 YSYEKL. The CDR3 runs to 14 residues.

The chain employs TRBV5-1 and TRBJ1-5, with 7 bases fitting TRBD1. The V segment lost 0 bases and the J segment 4 bases; nucleotides outside the gene matches: 4. The CDR3 covers 15 residues. Germline-derived CDR1 and CDR2 are SGHRS and YFSETQ. The CDR3 DNA is TGCGCCAGCAGCTTGGAGGCAGGGGGTAATCAGCCCCAGCATTTT. It translates to CASSLEAGGNQPQHF.

In its sample, this clone was seen a few times. The chain recombines TRBV5-1 with TRBJ1-3, with TRBD1 matching 10 bases. The CDR3 length is 15 residues. Per the germline V gene, CDR1 is SGHRS and CDR2 is YFSETQ. The V segment lost 7 bases and the J segment 3 bases; nucleotides outside the gene matches: 7. The CDR3 nucleotides are TGCGCCAGCGGCATGGGACAGGGGATTGGAAACACCATATATTTT. Its protein product is CASGMGQGIGNTIYF. The full variable domain, completed using reference TRBV5-1 and TRBJ1-3, is KAGVTQTPRYLIKTRGQQVTLSCSPISGHRSVSWYQQTPGQGLQFLFEYFSETQRNKGNFPGRFSGRQFSNSRSEMNVSTLELGDSALYLCASGMGQGIGNTIYFGEGSWLTVV.

The chain couples TRBV18 to TRBJ1-3, with TRBD1 matching over 8 bases. The J segment lost 4 bases and the V segment lost 0 bases, leaving 5 bases of the junction unmatched. Looked up from germline, CDR1 is KGHSH and CDR2 is LQKENI. There are 16 residues in the CDR3. The CDR3 loop is CASSPPTGTGGNTIYF. In DNA form, the CDR3 reads TGTGCCAGCTCACCACCCACGGGGACAGGCGGAAACACCATATATTTT.